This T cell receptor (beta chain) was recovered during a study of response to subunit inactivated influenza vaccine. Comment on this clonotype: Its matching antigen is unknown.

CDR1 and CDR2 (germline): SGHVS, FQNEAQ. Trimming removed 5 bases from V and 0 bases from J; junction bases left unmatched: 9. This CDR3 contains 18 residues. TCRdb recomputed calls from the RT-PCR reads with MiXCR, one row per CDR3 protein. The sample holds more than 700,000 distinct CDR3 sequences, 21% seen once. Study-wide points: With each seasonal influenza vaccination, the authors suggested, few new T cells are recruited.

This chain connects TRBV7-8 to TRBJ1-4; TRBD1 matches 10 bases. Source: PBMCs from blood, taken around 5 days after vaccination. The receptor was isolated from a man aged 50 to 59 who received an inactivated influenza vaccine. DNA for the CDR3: TGTGCCAGCAGCCCCAGGGACAGGGGCCCCACAACTAATGAAAAACTGTTTTTT. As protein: CASSPRDRGPTTNEKLFF.